This paragraph covers one T cell receptor beta chain sequence. Its specificity is unknown. A sample-barcoded 5' primer and a J-beta primer mix were used in a second PCR of roughly 7 to 12 cycles. One entry per CDR3 protein, called by TCRdb with MiXCR from the 5' RACE reads. The sample records around 970,000 distinct CDR3 sequences, 51% being singletons. This sample is part of a study of blood T cells in healthy people across ages. Per the germline V gene, CDR1 is MGHRA and CDR2 is YSYEKL. The CDR3 is 16 residues long. V was pared by 0 bases and J by 7 bases, with 18 bases between. Overall study findings and caveats: There was no known CMV status for donors, so expanded clonotype changes were possibly confounded. Per-million-T-cell TCR beta diversity fell roughly linearly with age.

The TCR was taken from a woman aged 60-70 years in good health. The specimen was blood. The chain has TRBV4-1 and TRBJ1-2, with a weak D call TRBD1 (6 bases). The CDR3 spells CASSQDQGTRLGGYTF. The DNA for the CDR3 is TGCGCCAGCAGCCAAGATCAAGGGACACGGCTTGGTGGCTACACCTTC.